Shown below are 14 T cell receptor beta chains from a single sample sequenced in a study of CD8+ T cells in alopecia areata. As the sequencing template, cDNA was produced by extracting RNA and reverse transcribing it. Profiling relied on immunoSEQ multiplex PCR, and the TCRdb table lists in-frame clones only, not all of them. Altogether a few hundred thousand clones are present, roughly 63% being singletons, with the ten largest covering 0.75% to 0.95%. The treatment: oral pan-JAK inhibitor, 5-10 mg twice daily. Sequenced here: CD4+ T cells sorted from blood, sampled at approximately week 51, from a patient treated with tofacitinib. The receptor source for this set is a human donor with alopecia areata.

In the case of this clone: The junction does not match germline at one end; this may be a read error. The V call is TRBV7-7, the J call TRBJ2-5; no firm D call. CDR1 and CDR2 from the germline V gene are SSHAT and FNYEAQ (reference sequence). This CDR3 has 18 residues. Here the CDR3 reads CASSLTPPSRVVQETQYF. In nucleotides, the CDR3 is TGTGCTAGCAGCTTAACGCCCCCTTCTCGGGTCGTCCAAGAGACCCAGTACTTC.

The chain recombines TRBV7-2 with TRBJ1-2, with a tentative D call TRBD1 (5 bases). Germline CDR1 reads SGHTA; CDR2 reads FQGNSA. The length of the CDR3 is 16 residues. V gave up 5 bases and J gave up 4 bases, with 20 bases separating them. Here the CDR3 reads CASSLQAGTMGYGYTF. In DNA form, the CDR3 reads TGTGCCAGCAGCCTCCAAGCGGGGACCATGGGCTATGGCTACACCTTC.

In this sample, this clone turned up a few times. The chain carries TRBV2 and TRBJ2-3, with 11 bases identical to TRBD2. The CDR3 contains 16 residues. Germline-derived CDR1 and CDR2 are SNHLY and FYNNEI. V was pared by 8 bases and J by 3 bases, with 10 bases of the junction left unmatched. CDR3 in DNA: TGTGCCAGCGGCTACTCACTAGCGGGGGTGACAGATACGCAGTATTTT. Its protein is CASGYSLAGVTDTQYF.

The gene calls are TRBV5-6 and TRBJ2-5; D is ambiguous. Deletions cut 1 base from V and 3 bases from J, with 4 bases between. CDR3 size: 12 residues. Germline V gene lookup returns CDR1 SGHDT and CDR2 YYEEEE. Here the CDR3 reads CASSLYKETQYF. CDR3 in DNA: TGTGCCAGCAGCTTGTATAAAGAGACCCAGTACTTC.

A single count supports this clone. Different DNA sequences within this sample yield the same CDR3. The chain joins TRBV30 to TRBJ1-5; D call uncertain. V lost 5 bases and J 3 bases, leaving 11 bases between the germline ends. The CDR3 is 13 amino acids. Germline V CDR1 and CDR2: GTSNPN, SVGIG (reference sequence). The CDR3 DNA reads TGTGCCTGGGGAGACGGGCTCAATCAGCCCCAGCATTTT. Translation: CAWGDGLNQPQHF.

V usage is TRBV30 and J usage is TRBJ2-1; a possible D gene is TRBD2 (6 bases). With 3 bases removed from V and 9 bases from J, the gap between germline ends came to 24 bases. This CDR3 comprises 16 residues. From germline, CDR1 is GTSNPN and CDR2 SVGIG (reference sequence). Here the CDR3 reads CAWRNYRDVRRGEQFF. CDR3 DNA: TGTGCCTGGAGAAACTACCGGGACGTGCGGAGGGGTGAGCAGTTCTTC.

The chain is built from TRBV9 and TRBJ1-1; D unclear. The V gene lost 0 bases and the J gene lost 0 bases, with 3 bases spanning the gap. Germline CDR1 SGDLS, CDR2 YYNGEE. The length of the CDR3 is 13 residues. DNA of the CDR3: TGTGCCAGCAGCGTAGTTTTGAACACTGAAGCTTTCTTT. This gives the protein CASSVVLNTEAFF.

The chain links TRBV6-6 to TRBJ2-6; D ambiguous. Germline lookup yields CDR1 MNHNY and CDR2 SVGAGI (reference sequence). The CDR3 has 15 amino acids. With 7 bases removed from V and 1 base from J, the gap between germline ends came to 11 bases. This CDR3 reads CASTQIPSGANVLTF. In nucleotides, the CDR3 is TGTGCCAGCACCCAGATACCTTCTGGGGCCAACGTCCTGACTTTC.

The V and J genes are TRBV4-1 and TRBJ2-7, with D unresolved. This CDR3 comprises 13 residues. Germline V gives CDR1 MGHRA, CDR2 YSYEKL. Trimming took 0 bases from V and 9 from J, leaving 12 bases between them. CDR3: CASSQDAYKVQYF. For the CDR3, the DNA is TGCGCCAGCAGCCAAGATGCCTACAAGGTGCAGTACTTC.

The V gene is TRBV5-1, the J gene TRBJ2-2, with D unresolved. Germline lookup yields CDR1 SGHRS and CDR2 YFSETQ. The CDR3 length is 14 residues. V gave up 1 base and J gave up 3 bases, with 7 bases separating them. CDR3 coding DNA: TGCGCCAGCAGCTTGTCAGCGTACACCGGGGAGCTGTTTTTT. Translated: CASSLSAYTGELFF.

J is TRBJ2-4 and V is TRBV5-4; D is uncertain. CDR3 length: 12 amino acids. Germline CDR1 and CDR2: SGHNT and YYREEE (reference sequence). With 5 bases removed from V and 9 bases from J, the gap between germline ends came to 12 bases. In nucleotides, the CDR3 is TGTGCCAGCAGTGAAGTCGGTGGCATTCAGTACTTC. This encodes CASSEVGGIQYF.

This chain joins TRBV9 and TRBJ2-5; 11 bases are shared with TRBD1. CDR3 length equals 15 residues. The V segment lost 0 bases and the J segment 5 bases; nucleotides outside the gene matches: 3. From germline, CDR1 is SGDLS and CDR2 YYNGEE. The CDR3 DNA reads as TGTGCCAGCAGCGTAGGGACAGGGGGCGCGGAGACCCAGTACTTC. Encoded protein: CASSVGTGGAETQYF.

The gene calls are TRBV2 and TRBJ2-3; TRBD1 is a possible D gene (6 bases). CDR1 is SNHLY, CDR2 FYNNEI, per germline. Trimming shortened V by 5 bases and J by 4 bases, and 10 bases separated the two germline ends. The CDR3 loop spans 13 amino acids. CDR3 loop: CASSPGTSDTQYF. The CDR3 DNA reads as TGTGCCAGCAGTCCCGGGACATCAGATACGCAGTATTTT.

The DNA of the CDR3 is TGTGCCAGCAGGTCAGGATCAGGGGATGGCTACACCTTC. It codes for CASRSGSGDGYTF. The V call is TRBV5-6, the J call TRBJ1-2; the D gene is possibly TRBD1 (6 bases). The CDR3 is 13 residues long. The germline CDR1 and CDR2 sequences are SGHDT and YYEEEE. The V gene lost 5 bases and the J gene lost 6 bases, with 14 bases spanning the gap.